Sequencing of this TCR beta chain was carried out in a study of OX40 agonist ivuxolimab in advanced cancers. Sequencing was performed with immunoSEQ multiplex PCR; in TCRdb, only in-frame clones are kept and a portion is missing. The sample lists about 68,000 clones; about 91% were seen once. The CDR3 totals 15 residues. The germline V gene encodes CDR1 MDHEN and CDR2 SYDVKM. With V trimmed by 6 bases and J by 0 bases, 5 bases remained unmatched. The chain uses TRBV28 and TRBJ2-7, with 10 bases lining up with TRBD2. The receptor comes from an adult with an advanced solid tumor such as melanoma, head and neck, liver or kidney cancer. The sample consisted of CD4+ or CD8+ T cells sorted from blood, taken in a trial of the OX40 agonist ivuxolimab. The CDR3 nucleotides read TGTGCCAGCAGAGGTAGCGGGAGGCTCTCCTACGAGCAGTACTTC. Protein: CASRGSGRLSYEQYF.